The TCR beta chain described here comes from a study of OX40 agonist ivuxolimab in advanced cancers. The protocol was immunoSEQ multiplex PCR, while the TCRdb copy is restricted to in-frame clones and leaves out a portion. The table lists about 67,000 clones, about 85% of them singletons. The CDR3 is 11 amino acids. Germline V gene sequence: CDR1 SNHLY, CDR2 FYNNEI. The chain links TRBV2 to TRBJ2-5, with D unresolved. The J call could be wrong; TRBJ2-7 is a better fit for the DNA end. The sample in question was CD4+ or CD8+ T cells sorted from blood, obtained in a trial of the OX40 agonist ivuxolimab. This receptor was obtained from an adult with an advanced solid tumor such as melanoma, head and neck, liver or kidney cancer. The CDR3 DNA sequence: TGTGCCAGCAGTTTCTCACGCGAGCAGTACTTC. Its translation: CASSFSREQYF.